Shown below are 3 T cell receptor beta chains from a single sample sequenced in a study of T-cell reconstitution after alpha-beta-depleted transplantation in children. The TCRbeta library was prepared with unique molecular identifiers. TCRdb reprocessed the PCR reads via MiXCR and lists one record per CDR3 protein. There are about 830,000 distinct CDR3 sequences in the sample; 16% occur only once, and roughly 5% lies in the top ten. Specimen: PBMCs, mostly from graft donor cells, collected 360 days after TCRalphabeta/CD19-depleted stem cell transplant. These receptors were obtained from a male patient younger than 18 who had a stem cell transplant for acute lymphoblastic leukemia, so the T cells may come from the graft donor.

The V and J genes are TRBV20-1 and TRBJ2-3, with D possibly TRBD1 on 6 matching bases. The CDR3 runs to 14 residues. Germline CDR1 DFQATT, CDR2 SNEGSKA (reference sequence). V lost 2 bases to trimming and J lost 0 bases, with 9 bases between them. This CDR3 is CSARWTASTDTQYF. CDR3 bases: TGCAGTGCTAGATGGACAGCTAGCACAGATACGCAGTATTTT.

This clonotype was observed many times. The chain carries TRBV12-3 or TRBV12-4 and TRBJ2-7, with D maybe TRBD1 (6 bases). This CDR3 has 13 amino acids. Trimming stripped 6 bases from V and 2 bases from J, with 11 bases between. In DNA, the CDR3 is TGTGCCAGCAGCAGAGGACAGACCTACGAGCAGTACTTC. It is translated as CASSRGQTYEQYF.

The table lists this clonotype with a few counts. The gene calls are TRBV5-6 and TRBJ2-7; D not resolved. The germline V and J ends were trimmed by 2 bases and 2 bases, with 17 bases remaining between them. From germline, CDR1 is SGHDT and CDR2 YYEEEE. There are 16 residues in the CDR3. The CDR3 DNA reads TGTGCCAGCAGCTTTAGGGTGAGTAGGCGGACCTACGAGCAGTACTTC. Its translation: CASSFRVSRRTYEQYF.